Listed below are T cell receptor beta chains from one sample, sequenced in a study of blood T cells in healthy people across ages. TCRdb processed the 5' RACE reads anew with MiXCR; each CDR3 protein has one entry. The sample has around 900,000 distinct CDR3 sequences, 25% to 30% seen once. The sample was blood. These receptors all come from a woman of 80 years or more in good health. The CDR3 runs from the conserved cysteine through the conserved F or W. The order of the fields is D gene, J gene, clone size, V gene, CDR3 DNA, CDR3 protein. A D gene is named only where the DNA matches it firmly. Clone size is shown for a subset of rows, as once, few, many or a class of expanded clone.

.,TRBJ2-4,.,TRBV2,TGTGCCAGCAGTGTCATAGTGTCGACCAAAAACATTCAGTACTTC,CASSVIVSTKNIQYF
.,TRBJ2-1,many,TRBV5-6,TGTGCCAGCAGCCTACGGATACTAGCCGGAGGTTACAATGAGCAGTTCTTC,CASSLRILAGGYNEQFF
.,TRBJ1-3,.,TRBV7-2,TGTGCCAGCAGCTTAGCGGGCAGCGGGGCTGGAAACACCATATATTTT,CASSLAGSGAGNTIYF
.,TRBJ1-2,many,TRBV4-2,TGTGCCAGCAGCCAGGAGAAGGGGGGGCACTATGGCTACACCTTC,CASSQEKGGHYGYTF
.,TRBJ1-1,.,TRBV6-2/TRBV6-3,TGTGCCAGCAGTTACGGACTCAGGGGACTGAACACTGAAGCTTTCTTT,CASSYGLRGLNTEAFF
.,TRBJ2-1,.,TRBV7-2,TGTGCCAGCAGCTCGGGTCCGGGGGAAGGGTACGGTGAGCAGGTCTTC,CASSSGPGEGYGEQVF
.,TRBJ1-4,.,TRBV19,TGTGCCAGTAGTCCCCTTGGACAGCTAACTAATGAAAAACTGTTTTTT,CASSPLGQLTNEKLFF
.,TRBJ2-5,many,TRBV20-1,TGCAGTGCTAGTCTCAACACACAAGAGACCCAGTACTTC,CSASLNTQETQYF
.,TRBJ2-5,many,TRBV7-2,TGTGCCAGCAGCCGCAGCGGTCGGGGGTGGGGAGAGACCCAGTACTTC,CASSRSGRGWGETQYF
TRBD2,TRBJ2-5,many,TRBV29-1,TGCAGCGTTGAGGGACTAGCGGGGGGCCACTGGGAGACCCAGTACTTC,CSVEGLAGGHWETQYF
.,TRBJ2-2,.,TRBV7-2,TGTGCCAGCAGCTTGGAGCAGGTCGGGGAGCTGTTTTTT,CASSLEQVGELFF
.,TRBJ2-7,.,TRBV29-1,TGCAGCGTTGAGAATTTGCAGGGGGGCTCCTACGAGCAGTACTTC,CSVENLQGGSYEQYF
TRBD1,TRBJ2-5,many,TRBV12-3/TRBV12-4,TGTGCCAGCAGACCCGACAGGGGCCAAGAGACCCAGTACTTC,CASRPDRGQETQYF
TRBD1,TRBJ2-1,few,TRBV18,TGTGCCAGCTCACCCGGGACAGGGGCGGTAGATGAGCAGTTCTTC,CASSPGTGAVDEQFF
.,TRBJ1-2,many,TRBV10-3,TGTGCCATCAGTGATTTGGACGTGGTTATCAGGCGATATGGCTACACCTTC,CAISDLDVVIRRYGYTF
.,TRBJ2-1,many,TRBV7-2,TGTGCCAGCAGCCCGGGTTGGGGTAGCAAAAAGGGGTATGAGCAGTTCTTC,CASSPGWGSKKGYEQFF
TRBD2,TRBJ2-1,few,TRBV27,TGTGCCAGCAGATTAGGACTAGCGGGAAACAATGAGCAGTTCTTC,CASRLGLAGNNEQFF
.,TRBJ1-2,.,TRBV20-1,TGCAGTGCTATCGCGGTCTATGGCTACACCTTC,CSAIAVYGYTF
.,TRBJ2-3,many,TRBV3-1,TGTGCCAGCAGCCCTTCCCAGGGCTTCACAGATACGCAGTATTTT,CASSPSQGFTDTQYF
.,TRBJ2-7,many,TRBV10-3,TGTGCCATCAGGCCCACAGGGACCTACGAGCAGTACTTC,CAIRPTGTYEQYF
TRBD2,TRBJ2-3,.,TRBV12-3/TRBV12-4,TGTGCCAGCAGTAAGCGGGAGGGGCCAGATACGCAGTATTTT,CASSKREGPDTQYF
.,TRBJ1-4,.,TRBV5-1,TGCGCCAGCAGCTTAGGGCCGGGAAAACTGTTTTTT,CASSLGPGKLFF
.,TRBJ2-3,many,TRBV20-1,TGCAGTGCTACAACTAGCTCCGGATCGTTCGATACGCAGTATTTT,CSATTSSGSFDTQYF
.,TRBJ2-7,many,TRBV6-5,TGTGCCAGCCGGAAGGACGGGTACTACGAGCAGTACTTC,CASRKDGYYEQYF